The next 22 T cell receptor beta chains were all read from a single sample in a study of shared clonotypes between healthy human individuals. Assay used: immunoSEQ multiplex PCR; TCRdb lists only in-frame clones, some missing. The repertoire holds over 2 million clones, with 85% to 95% as singletons. Sequencing was carried out using naive CD4+ T cells from PBMCs. Subset reported: CD45RA+ positively selected. These receptors were taken from a young man in good health. Some clones in this sample may be carry-over from other donors' samples.

The rearrangement links TRBV5-1 to TRBJ2-1; 10 bases are shared with TRBD2. The CDR3 is 16 residues long. The trim removed 0 bases at V and 8 bases at J, leaving 8 bases unmatched. Germline V lookup: CDR1 SGHRS, CDR2 YFSETQ. CDR3: CASSLAASSGSYEQFF. DNA of the CDR3: TGCGCCAGCAGCTTGGCCGCGTCTAGCGGGAGTTATGAGCAGTTCTTC.

This chain joins TRBV5-8 and TRBJ2-3, with 15 bases matching TRBD2. Germline lookup yields CDR1 SGHTS and CDR2 YDEGEE. The CDR3 contains 16 residues. Germline trimming cut 4 bases from V and 4 bases from J; bases unmatched to any gene: 4. CDR3 DNA sequence: TGTGCCAGCAGCGGGGGGACTAGCGGGAGGCCAGATACGCAGTATTTT. It translates to CASSGGTSGRPDTQYF.

The J gene is TRBJ2-3, the V gene TRBV19; D may be TRBD2 (5 bases). Germline V gene data show CDR1 as LNHDA and CDR2 as SQIVND (reference sequence). The CDR3 contains 14 residues. The V end lost 6 bases, the J end lost 4 bases, and 14 bases lay between the germline ends. The chain's CDR3 is CASSPSGPADTQYF. The DNA of the CDR3 is TGTGCCAGTAGCCCGAGCGGCCCGGCAGATACGCAGTATTTT.

J is TRBJ2-3 and V is TRBV6-1, with D possibly being TRBD1 or TRBD2 (6 bases each). The CDR3 totals 16 residues. Germline assignment: CDR1 MNHNS and CDR2 SASEGT. Trimming stripped 2 bases from V and 4 bases from J, with 16 bases between. This chain's CDR3 is CASSEIWGAKADTQYF. CDR3 coding DNA: TGTGCCAGCAGTGAAATTTGGGGGGCAAAGGCAGATACGCAGTATTTT.

Concerning this clone itself: The identical CDR3 is also encoded by other nucleotide sequences in the sample. This rearrangement joins TRBV28 to TRBJ2-3, with no clear D. Trimming removed 2 bases at V and 3 bases at J, with 3 bases between. Germline values: CDR1 MDHEN, CDR2 SYDVKM. The CDR3 consists of 12 residues. The CDR3 DNA reads as TGTGCCAGCAGTTTAAGGACAGATACGCAGTATTTT. Translating it yields CASSLRTDTQYF.

The CDR3: CASSFLSGQETQYF. The CDR3 DNA is TGCGCCAGCAGCTTTCTATCGGGCCAAGAGACCCAGTACTTC. V is TRBV5-1 and J is TRBJ2-5, with D unresolved. The germline V gene encodes CDR1 SGHRS and CDR2 YFSETQ. This CDR3 has 14 residues. The V gene lost 2 bases and the J gene lost 1 base, with 9 bases spanning the gap.

The rearrangement uses TRBV7-9 and TRBJ1-4, with a tentative D call TRBD1 (5 bases). Trimming pared 4 bases from V and 2 bases from J, leaving 14 bases between. The CDR3 is made up of 16 amino acids. The germline CDR1 and CDR2 sequences are SEHNR and FQNEAQ (reference sequence). CDR3 protein: CASSSIGRDTNEKLFF. CDR3 bases: TGTGCCAGCAGCTCCATCGGCAGGGACACTAATGAAAAACTGTTTTTT.

The count of this clone is one. The chain couples TRBV11-3 to TRBJ2-3, with D perhaps TRBD2 (6 bases). Germline loops: CDR1 SGHNT, CDR2 YENEEA. The CDR3 extends over 14 amino acids. The V end lost 5 bases, the J end lost 4 bases, and 13 bases lay between the germline ends. The CDR3 DNA follows: TGTGCCAGCAGCCCCAGTCGCGGGGCAGATACGCAGTATTTT. Encoded protein: CASSPSRGADTQYF.

Regarding this clone: This CDR3 is also generated by other DNA sequences in the sample. The V gene is TRBV5-1, the J gene TRBJ2-2; no clear D gene. In germline, CDR1 is SGHRS, CDR2 YFSETQ. This CDR3 region has 15 residues. Trimming pared 0 bases from V and 0 bases from J, leaving 6 bases between. The CDR3 DNA reads as TGCGCCAGCAGCTTGGGGCAGCCGAACACCGGGGAGCTGTTTTTT. It yields the protein CASSLGQPNTGELFF.

The V call is TRBV6-6, the J call TRBJ2-7; D unclear. The germline V gene has CDR1 MNHNY and CDR2 SVGAGI (reference sequence). V was pared by 5 bases and J by 0 bases, with 14 bases between. The CDR3 is made up of 15 amino acids. The CDR3 region is CASSPSALTSYEQYF. The CDR3 coding sequence is TGTGCCAGCAGTCCGTCAGCCCTAACCTCCTACGAGCAGTACTTC.

V and J are TRBV4-1 and TRBJ1-2; no clear D. Per germline, CDR1 MGHRA and CDR2 YSYEKL. The V and J ends lost 1 base and 8 bases respectively, with 11 bases between them. The CDR3 totals 13 residues. The DNA for the CDR3 is TGCGCCAGCAGCCAAGTAATCCCTTTGGGCTACACCTTC. Translated: CASSQVIPLGYTF.

V and J are TRBV7-2 and TRBJ2-5; the D is unclear. The CDR3 spans 17 residues. Per germline, CDR1 SGHTA and CDR2 FQGNSA. The ends were cut back, 5 bases at V and 1 base at J, with 20 bases in the middle. In DNA form, the CDR3 reads TGTGCCAGCAGCCCAAGGTATACTGGGCCACTCCAAGAGACCCAGTACTTC. It specifies CASSPRYTGPLQETQYF.

This chain joins TRBV5-1 and TRBJ2-3, with D perhaps assigned TRBD1 or TRBD2 (6 bases each). There are 17 residues in the CDR3. V was trimmed by 3 bases and J by 0 bases, leaving 17 bases between them. CDR1 and CDR2 (germline): SGHRS, YFSETQ. CDR3 coding DNA: TGCGCCAGCAGCTGGGGGGCAGGCAACCCTAGCACAGATACGCAGTATTTT. Its protein product is CASSWGAGNPSTDTQYF.

The V gene is TRBV7-9, the J gene TRBJ1-3; 12 bases agree with TRBD1. CDR1 is SEHNR, CDR2 FQNEAQ, per germline (reference sequence). The CDR3 loop spans 17 amino acids. J lost 4 bases, V lost 2 bases, and 6 bases had no gene match. Here the CDR3 DNA reads TGTGCCAGCAGCTTAACCCCGGGACAGGGGGCGGGAAACACCATATATTTT. Translating it yields CASSLTPGQGAGNTIYF.

V usage is TRBV28 and J usage is TRBJ1-4; 7 nucleotides agree with TRBD1. V lost 6 bases and J lost 8; bases outside the gene matches: 9. CDR1 is MDHEN, CDR2 SYDVKM, per germline. The CDR3 runs 14 residues. The CDR3 coding sequence is TGTGCCAGCAGGACGACAGGGTTGGGCGAAAAACTGTTTTTT. Translating gives CASRTTGLGEKLFF. The whole variable domain, filled in from reference TRBV28 and TRBJ1-4, reads DVKVTQSSRYLVKRTGEKVFLECVQDMDHENMFWYRQDPGLGLRLIYFSYDVKMKEKGDIPEGYSVSREKKERFSLILESASTNQTSMYLCASRTTGLGEKLFFGSGTQLSVL.

The table lists this clone with a count of one. The chain has TRBV27 and TRBJ1-2; the match to TRBD1 covers 9 bases. The CDR3 has 13 amino acids. Germline V gives CDR1 MNHEY, CDR2 SMNVEV (reference sequence). V lost 10 bases, J lost 8 bases, and 11 bases stayed unmatched. CDR3 region: CATSGQGGGGYTF. The CDR3 DNA sequence: TGTGCCACGTCGGGACAGGGAGGTGGGGGCTACACCTTC.

The chain links TRBV28 to TRBJ1-4; 7 bases are shared with TRBD1. The CDR3 covers 14 residues. Losses at the gene ends were 6 bases for V and 7 bases for J; bases not matched to a gene: 8. CDR1 is MDHEN, CDR2 SYDVKM, per germline. In DNA, the CDR3 is TGTGCCAGCAGCCGACAGGGAAGGAGTGAAAAACTGTTTTTT. This sequence encodes CASSRQGRSEKLFF.

The chain employs TRBV30 and TRBJ2-3; D remains unclear. The V gene's germline CDR1 is GTSNPN and CDR2 SVGIG (reference sequence). Trimming stripped 3 bases from V and 2 bases from J, with 12 bases between. The length of the CDR3 is 14 residues. CDR3 DNA: TGTGCCTGGAGACCTGGGCTGTTCACAGATACGCAGTATTTT. It is translated as CAWRPGLFTDTQYF.

The gene calls are TRBV7-6 and TRBJ2-5; 8 bases line up with TRBD1. Trimming took 6 bases from V and 5 from J; bases not matched to a gene: 11. There are 15 residues in the CDR3. CDR1 is SGHVS, CDR2 FNYEAQ, per germline. The CDR3 here is CASSPTQGVFETQYF. As DNA, the CDR3 is TGTGCCAGCAGTCCAACACAGGGGGTTTTCGAGACCCAGTACTTC.

This clone appeared once. The V and J genes are TRBV6-5 and TRBJ2-7, with D possibly being TRBD1 (6 bases). The CDR3 spans 14 residues. V was shortened by 7 bases and J by 0 bases, with 13 bases between the two germline ends. Germline V gives CDR1 MNHEY, CDR2 SVGAGI. DNA for the CDR3: TGTGCCAGCACCCCCCAGGGGACCTCCTACGAGCAGTACTTC. It is translated as CASTPQGTSYEQYF.

Regarding this clone: Other DNA sequences within the sample encode an identical CDR3. The chain combines TRBV6-5 with TRBJ2-7, with 8 bases lining up with TRBD1. Germline loops: CDR1 MNHEY, CDR2 SVGAGI. CDR3 length: 15 amino acids. Trimming took 0 bases from V and 2 from J; bases not matched to a gene: 3. CDR3 DNA: TGTGCCAGCAGTTACTCGTCACAGGGGGCCTACGAGCAGTACTTC. Its protein is CASSYSSQGAYEQYF.

This chain joins TRBV2 and TRBJ2-7, with TRBD1 identical over 7 bases. This CDR3 region has 16 residues. The germline V gene has CDR1 SNHLY and CDR2 FYNNEI. V dropped 5 bases and J dropped 6; count of bases not matched to a gene: 16. This CDR3 is CASSLGGQLGPIEQYF. The CDR3 bases are TGTGCCAGCAGTTTAGGGGGACAGCTAGGCCCCATCGAGCAGTACTTC.